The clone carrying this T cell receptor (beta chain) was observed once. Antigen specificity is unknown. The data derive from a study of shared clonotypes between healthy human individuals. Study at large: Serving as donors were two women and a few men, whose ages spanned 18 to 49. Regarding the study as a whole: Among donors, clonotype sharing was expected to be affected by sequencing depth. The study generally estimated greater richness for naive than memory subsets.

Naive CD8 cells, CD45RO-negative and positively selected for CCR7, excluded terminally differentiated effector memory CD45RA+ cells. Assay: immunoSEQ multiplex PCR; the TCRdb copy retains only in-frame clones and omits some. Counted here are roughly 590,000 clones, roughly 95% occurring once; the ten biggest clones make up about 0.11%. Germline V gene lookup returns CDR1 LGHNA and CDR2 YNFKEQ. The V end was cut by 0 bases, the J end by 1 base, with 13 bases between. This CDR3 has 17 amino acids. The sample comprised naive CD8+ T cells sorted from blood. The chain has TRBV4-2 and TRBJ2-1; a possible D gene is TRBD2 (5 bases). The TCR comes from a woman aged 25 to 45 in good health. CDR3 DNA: TGTGCCAGCAGCCAAGATCCCACAGCGGAGTCCTACAATGAGCAGTTCTTC. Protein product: CASSQDPTAESYNEQFF.